This TCR beta chain was profiled in a study of blood T cell repertoires in COVID-19. Study context: Samples representing acute and convalescent COVID-19 were sourced from the United States, Italy and Spain.

The CDR3 has 14 residues. V shed 10 bases and J 5 bases; nucleotides not matched to a gene: 15. CDR1 and CDR2 (germline): SGHRS, YFSETQ. Per the original methods: The authors estimated nucleated cell counts from reference gene primer amplification. The repertoire was sequenced with immunoSEQ multiplex PCR; TCRdb's copy has only in-frame clones and lacks some. Clone size and V and J calls were adopted from that table, with D and trimming inferred from the DNA. The data show around 120,000 clones, approximately 71% seen once. This sequence originates from a woman aged 65 to 85 with acute or convalescent COVID-19. Input material: peripheral blood. The chain uses TRBV5-1 and TRBJ2-7; TRBD2 matches at 7 bases. CDR3 DNA sequence: TGCGCCTCCCATGAGAGCGGGACGTCCCACGAGCAGTACTTC. This sequence encodes CASHESGTSHEQYF.